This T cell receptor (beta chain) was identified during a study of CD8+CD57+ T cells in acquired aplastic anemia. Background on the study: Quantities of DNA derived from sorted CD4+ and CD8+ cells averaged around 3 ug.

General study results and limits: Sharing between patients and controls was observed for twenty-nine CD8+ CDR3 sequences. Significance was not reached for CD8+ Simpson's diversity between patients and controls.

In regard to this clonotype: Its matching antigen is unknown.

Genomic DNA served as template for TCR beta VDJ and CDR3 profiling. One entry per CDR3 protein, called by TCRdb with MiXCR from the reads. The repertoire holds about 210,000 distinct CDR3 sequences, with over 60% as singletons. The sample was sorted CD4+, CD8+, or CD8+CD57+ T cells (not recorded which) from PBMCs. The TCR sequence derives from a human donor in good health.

The CDR3 loop reads CSVGQGGQPQHF. For the CDR3, the DNA is TGCAGCGTGGGACAGGGCGGGCAGCCCCAGCATTTT. The V and J genes are TRBV29-1 and TRBJ1-5; the match to TRBD1 covers 9 bases. The CDR3 length is 12 residues. The germline V gene has CDR1 SQVTM and CDR2 ANQGSEA. V lost 6 bases, J lost 7 bases, and 4 bases stayed unmatched.